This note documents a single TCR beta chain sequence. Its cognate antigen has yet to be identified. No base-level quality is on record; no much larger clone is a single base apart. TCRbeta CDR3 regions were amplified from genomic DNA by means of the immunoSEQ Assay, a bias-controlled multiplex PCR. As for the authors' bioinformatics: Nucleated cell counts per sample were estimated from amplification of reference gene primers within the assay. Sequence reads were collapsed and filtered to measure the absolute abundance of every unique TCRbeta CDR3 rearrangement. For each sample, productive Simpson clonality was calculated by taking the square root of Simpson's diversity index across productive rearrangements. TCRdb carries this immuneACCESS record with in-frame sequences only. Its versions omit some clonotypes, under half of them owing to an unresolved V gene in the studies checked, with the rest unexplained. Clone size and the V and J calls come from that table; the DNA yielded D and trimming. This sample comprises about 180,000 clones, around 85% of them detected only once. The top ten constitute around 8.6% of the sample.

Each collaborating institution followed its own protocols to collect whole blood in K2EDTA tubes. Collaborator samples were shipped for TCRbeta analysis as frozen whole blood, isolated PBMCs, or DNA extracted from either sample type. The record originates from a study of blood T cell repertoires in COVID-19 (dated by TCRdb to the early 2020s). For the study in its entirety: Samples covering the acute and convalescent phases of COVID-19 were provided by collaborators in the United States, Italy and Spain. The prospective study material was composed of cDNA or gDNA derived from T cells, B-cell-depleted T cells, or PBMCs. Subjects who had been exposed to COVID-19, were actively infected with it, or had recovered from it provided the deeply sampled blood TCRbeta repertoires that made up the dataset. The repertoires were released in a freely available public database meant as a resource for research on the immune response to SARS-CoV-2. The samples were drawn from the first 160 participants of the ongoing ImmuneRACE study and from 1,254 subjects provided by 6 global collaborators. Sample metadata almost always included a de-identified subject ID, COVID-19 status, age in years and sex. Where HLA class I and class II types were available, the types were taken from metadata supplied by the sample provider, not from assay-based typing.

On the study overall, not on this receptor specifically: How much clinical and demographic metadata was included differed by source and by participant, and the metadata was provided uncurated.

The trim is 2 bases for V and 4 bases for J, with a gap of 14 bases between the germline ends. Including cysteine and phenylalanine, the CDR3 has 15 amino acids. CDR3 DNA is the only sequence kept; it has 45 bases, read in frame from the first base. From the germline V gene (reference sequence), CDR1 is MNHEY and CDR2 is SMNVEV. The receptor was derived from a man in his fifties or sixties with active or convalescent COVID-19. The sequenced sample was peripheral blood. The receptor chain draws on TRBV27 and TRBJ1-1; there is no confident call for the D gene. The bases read TGTGCCAGCAGTTTAACCTTCACGGGTTTCACTGAAGCTTTCTTT. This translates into CASSLTFTGFTEAFF.